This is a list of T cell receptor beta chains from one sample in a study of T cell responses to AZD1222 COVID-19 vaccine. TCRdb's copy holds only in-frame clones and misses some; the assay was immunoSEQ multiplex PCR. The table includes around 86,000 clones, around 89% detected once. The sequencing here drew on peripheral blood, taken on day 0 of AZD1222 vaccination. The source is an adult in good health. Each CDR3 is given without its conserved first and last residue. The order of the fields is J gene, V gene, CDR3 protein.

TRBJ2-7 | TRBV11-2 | ASSLDGGFVHEQY
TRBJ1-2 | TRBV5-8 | ASTATGGREYGYT
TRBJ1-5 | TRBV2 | ASSEAGRISNQPQH
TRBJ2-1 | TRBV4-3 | ASSQDRTSGLYNEQF
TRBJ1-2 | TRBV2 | ASSEAVRAPESYGYT
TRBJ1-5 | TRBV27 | ASRNIGYSNQPQH
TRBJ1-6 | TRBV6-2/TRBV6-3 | ASSSGGLPPLH
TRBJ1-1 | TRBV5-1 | ASSLTVTGGNTEAF
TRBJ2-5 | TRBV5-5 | ASSLLYPGGQETQY
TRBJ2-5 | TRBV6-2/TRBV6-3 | ASSYPPGTGIVTQY